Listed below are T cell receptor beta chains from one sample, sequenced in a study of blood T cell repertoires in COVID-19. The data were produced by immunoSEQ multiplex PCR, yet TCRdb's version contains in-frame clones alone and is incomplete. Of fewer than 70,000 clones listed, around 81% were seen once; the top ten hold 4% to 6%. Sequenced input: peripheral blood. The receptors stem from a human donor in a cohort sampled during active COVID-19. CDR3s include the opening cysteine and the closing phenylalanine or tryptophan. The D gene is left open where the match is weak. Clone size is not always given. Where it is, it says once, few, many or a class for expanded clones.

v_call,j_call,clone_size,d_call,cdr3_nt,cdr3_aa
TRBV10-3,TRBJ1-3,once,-,TGTGCCATCAGTGACCACGGGAGTCCTGGAAACACCATATATTTT,CAISDHGSPGNTIYF
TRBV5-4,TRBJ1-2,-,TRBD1,TGTGCCAGCAGAAGGGACAGGACTAACTATGGCTACACCTTC,CASRRDRTNYGYTF
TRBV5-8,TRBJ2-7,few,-,TGTGCCAGCAGCTTGGACCTCAGCGGGACAGAGCAGTACTTC,CASSLDLSGTEQYF
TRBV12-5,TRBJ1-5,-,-,TGTGCTAGTGGTTTGTCTAACAGTCGCAATCAGCCCCAGCATTTT,CASGLSNSRNQPQHF
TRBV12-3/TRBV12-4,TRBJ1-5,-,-,TGTGCCAGCAGGGCGGGGAATCAGCCCCAGCATTTT,CASRAGNQPQHF
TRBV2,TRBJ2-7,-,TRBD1,TGTGCCAGCACGGCCGGGACAGGGCTCCACGAGCAGTACTTC,CASTAGTGLHEQYF
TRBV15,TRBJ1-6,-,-,TGTGCCACCAGCCGGCAGGGTAGTAATTCACCCCTCCACTTT,CATSRQGSNSPLHF
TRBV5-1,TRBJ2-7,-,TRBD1,TGCGCCAGCAGGGGGGACAGCTCCTACGAGCAGTACTTC,CASRGDSSYEQYF
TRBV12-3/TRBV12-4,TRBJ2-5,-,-,TGTGCCAGCAGCCCCGGCAACGGGGAGACCCAGTACTTC,CASSPGNGETQYF
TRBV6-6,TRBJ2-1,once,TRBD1,TGTGCCAGCAGTTCCGGGACAGAATACAATGAGCAGTTCTTC,CASSSGTEYNEQFF
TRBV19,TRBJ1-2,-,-,TGTGCCAGTAGTAGTTGGACAGCCCGACCCTATGGCTACACCTTC,CASSSWTARPYGYTF
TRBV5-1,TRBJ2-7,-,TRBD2,TGCGCCAGCAGCTCCCTAGCGGGAGGAATCGACGAGCAGTACTTC,CASSSLAGGIDEQYF
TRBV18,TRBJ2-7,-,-,TGTGCCAGCTCACCACCCACTCGAGAGCAGTACTTC,CASSPPTREQYF
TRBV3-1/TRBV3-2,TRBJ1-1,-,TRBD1,TGTGCCAGCAGCCACATCGGGACAGGGAAGAACACTGAAGCTTTCTTT,CASSHIGTGKNTEAFF
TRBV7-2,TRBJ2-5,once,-,TGTGCCAGCAGCATCGGGGTAGGGGGGGGAGAGACCCAGTACTTC,CASSIGVGGGETQYF
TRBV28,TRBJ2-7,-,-,TGTGCCAGCAGTCTGTCTAGCCTCGGAACCTACGAGCAGTACTTC,CASSLSSLGTYEQYF
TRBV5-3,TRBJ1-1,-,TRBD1,TGTGCCAGAAGACGGGGACAGATGAACACTGAAGCTTTCTTT,CARRRGQMNTEAFF
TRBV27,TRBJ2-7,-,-,TGTGCCAGCAGTTTATCGGCAGGGTTAAGCGAGCAGTACTTC,CASSLSAGLSEQYF
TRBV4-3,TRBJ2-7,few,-,TGCGCCAGCAGCCAAGAAGGAAGCGGATCCTACGAGCAGTACTTC,CASSQEGSGSYEQYF
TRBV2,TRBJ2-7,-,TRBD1,TGTGCCAGCAGTGAAGCCCTGACAGGGAAAAACTACGAGCAGTACTTC,CASSEALTGKNYEQYF
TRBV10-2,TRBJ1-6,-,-,TGCGCCAGCAGTGAGACAGTTGGTAATTCACCCCTCCACTTT,CASSETVGNSPLHF
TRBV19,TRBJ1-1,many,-,TGTGCCAGTTGGGGTCTTACGGGGGGCCGGACTGAAGCTTTCTTT,CASWGLTGGRTEAFF
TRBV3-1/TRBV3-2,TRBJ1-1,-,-,TGTGCCAGCAGGGGGGGCACTGAAGCTTTCTTT,CASRGGTEAFF
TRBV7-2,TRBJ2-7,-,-,TGTGCCAGCAGCTTAGCGTCGAGCGGACCCTACGAGCAGTACTTC,CASSLASSGPYEQYF
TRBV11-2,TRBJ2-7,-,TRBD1,TGTGCCAGCAGCTTATGGCGGGACAGGGGGGCCTCCTACGAGCAGTACTTC,CASSLWRDRGASYEQYF
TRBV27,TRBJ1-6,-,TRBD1,TGTGCCAGCAGTTGGGACAGGGGAGGTAATTCACCCCTCCACTTT,CASSWDRGGNSPLHF
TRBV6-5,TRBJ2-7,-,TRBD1,TGTGCCTCCAAAACAGGGGCCTACGAGCAGTACTTC,CASKTGAYEQYF
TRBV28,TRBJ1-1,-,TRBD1,TGTGCCAGCAGTTTCCGAGACAGGGGTTTAATCGGGATTGAAGCTTTCTTT,CASSFRDRGLIGIEAFF
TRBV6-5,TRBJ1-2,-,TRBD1,TGTGCCAGCTGCGCTAGCGTGGGACAGTACTATGGCTACACCTTC,CASCASVGQYYGYTF
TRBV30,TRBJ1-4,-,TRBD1,TGTGCCTGGAGTGGGGCCAGGGGGCGCGCTGAAAAACTGTTTTTT,CAWSGARGRAEKLFF
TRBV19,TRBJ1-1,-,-,TGTGCCAGTAAGATTGGCGGAGACACTGAAGCTTTCTTT,CASKIGGDTEAFF
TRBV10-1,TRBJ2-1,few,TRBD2,TGCGCCAGCAGCCTCGGGACTAGCGGGATCTACAATGAGCAGTTCTTC,CASSLGTSGIYNEQFF
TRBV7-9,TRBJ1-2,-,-,TGTGCCAGCAGCTTAGGGGGCACGGCCTATGGCTACACCTTC,CASSLGGTAYGYTF
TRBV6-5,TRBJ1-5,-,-,TGTGCCAGCAGTTACCGCGGACAGTCGGGTCAGCCCCAGCATTTT,CASSYRGQSGQPQHF
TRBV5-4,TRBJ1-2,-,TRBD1,TGTGCCAGCAGCTTACAGGGGTCCTATGGCTACACCTTC,CASSLQGSYGYTF
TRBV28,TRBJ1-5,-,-,TGTGCCAGCAGTTTTGGGCAGAGCAATCAGCCCCAGCATTTT,CASSFGQSNQPQHF
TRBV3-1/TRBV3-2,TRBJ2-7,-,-,TGTGCCAGCAGCCAAGATTGGGGGGTAGTGGTCTACGAGCAGTACTTC,CASSQDWGVVVYEQYF
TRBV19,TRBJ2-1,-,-,TGTGCCAGTAGTGACAAGAATGAGCAGTTCTTC,CASSDKNEQFF
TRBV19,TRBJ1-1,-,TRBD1,TGTGCCAGTATCCTAGGCCCAGGGGGTCGGGCTGAAGCTTTCTTT,CASILGPGGRAEAFF
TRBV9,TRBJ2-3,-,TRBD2,TGTGCCAGCAGCGTTCTGGGGGGGGACACAGATACGCAGTATTTT,CASSVLGGDTDTQYF
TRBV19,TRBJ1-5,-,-,TGTGCCAGTAGTTTAACAGGGAATCAGCCCCAGCATTTT,CASSLTGNQPQHF